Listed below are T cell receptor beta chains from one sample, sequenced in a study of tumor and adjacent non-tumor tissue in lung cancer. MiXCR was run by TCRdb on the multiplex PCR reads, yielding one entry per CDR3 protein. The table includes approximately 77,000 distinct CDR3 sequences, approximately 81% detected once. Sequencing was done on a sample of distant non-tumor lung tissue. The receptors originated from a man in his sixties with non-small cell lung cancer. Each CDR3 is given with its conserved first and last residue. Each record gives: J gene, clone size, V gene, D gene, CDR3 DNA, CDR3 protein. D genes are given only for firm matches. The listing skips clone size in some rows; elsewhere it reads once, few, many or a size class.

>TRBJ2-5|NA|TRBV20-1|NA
TGCAGTGCTGGGGGGACCAGCGATTGGGACTCGGAGACCCAGTACTTC
CSAGGTSDWDSETQYF
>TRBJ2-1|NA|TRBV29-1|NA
TGCAGCATTGAGATACTAGCCGGCGTGAATGAGCAGTTCTTC
CSIEILAGVNEQFF
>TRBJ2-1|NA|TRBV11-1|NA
TGTGCCAGCAGCTTAGGCCTGGGTGGATGCAATGAGCAGTTCTTC
CASSLGLGGCNEQFF
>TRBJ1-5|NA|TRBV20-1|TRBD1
TGCAGTGTTAGCCCAGGGGGCATGGGCAATCAGCCCCAGCATTTT
CSVSPGGMGNQPQHF
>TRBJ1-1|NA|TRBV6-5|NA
TGTGCCAGCAGTTACACTCATGGAGGTTTCGGCACTGAAGCTTTCTTT
CASSYTHGGFGTEAFF
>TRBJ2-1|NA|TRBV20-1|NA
TGCAGTGCTAGAGGACCATCGGACAATGAGCAGTTCTTC
CSARGPSDNEQFF
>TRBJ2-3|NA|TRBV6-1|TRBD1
TGTGCCAACACCCGGGACAGGGTATCAGATACGCAGTATTTT
CANTRDRVSDTQYF
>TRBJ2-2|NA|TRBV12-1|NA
TGTGCCAGCAGCTCAATTCGGCAGAAGAACACCGGGGGGCTGTTTTTT
CASSSIRQKNTGGLFF
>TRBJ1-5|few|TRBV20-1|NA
TGCAGTGCTAGAGATGAATTCAGACAGAATCAGCCCCAGCATTTT
CSARDEFRQNQPQHF
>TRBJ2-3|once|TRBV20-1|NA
TGCAGTGGTAGCCCGGATTCAGTCACAGATACGCAGTATTTT
CSGSPDSVTDTQYF
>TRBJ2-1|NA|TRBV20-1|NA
TGCAATGCTAGAGTGCCAGCGGGCAATGAACAGTTCTTC
CNARVPAGNEQFF
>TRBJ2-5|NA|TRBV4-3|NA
TGCGCCAGCAGCCAAGGATCTGGGCTCTCCTTGGGAGAGACCCAGTACTTC
CASSQGSGLSLGETQYF
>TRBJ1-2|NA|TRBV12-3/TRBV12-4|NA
TGTGCCAGCAGACCACTTAGGACCCGGGGACGCAATGGCTACACCTTC
CASRPLRTRGRNGYTF
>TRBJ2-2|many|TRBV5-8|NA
TGTGCCAGCAGCTTGCTGGGGGAGAGCACCGGGGAGCTGTTTTTT
CASSLLGESTGELFF
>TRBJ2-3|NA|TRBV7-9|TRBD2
TGTGCCAGCAGCTCCTCCCGGGGGGTAGGGGATACGCACTATTTT
CASSSSRGVGDTHYF
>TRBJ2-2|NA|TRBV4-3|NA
TGCGCCAGAAGCCAAGAGTTCACCGTGGAGCTGTTTTTT
CARSQEFTVELFF
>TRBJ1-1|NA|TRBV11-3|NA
TGTGCCAGCAGCCCTCACGGACGGCAGACTGAAGCCTTCTTT
CASSPHGRQTEAFF
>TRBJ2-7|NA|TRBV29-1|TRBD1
TGCAGCGTCGCCGGGACAGGGGCCCACGAGCAGTACTTT
CSVAGTGAHEQYF
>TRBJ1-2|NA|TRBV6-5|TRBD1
TGTGCCAGCAGTTACTCGTACCGCTGTCCGGGACAGAGTCCCTATAACTACACCTTC
CASSYSYRCPGQSPYNYTF
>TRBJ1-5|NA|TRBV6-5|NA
TGCGCCAGCAGTTACCTACAGGGAAACAATCAGTCCCAGCATTTT
CASSYLQGNNQSQHF
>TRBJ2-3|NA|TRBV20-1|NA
TGCAGTGCTAGAGTGCAGTCGAGCTCAGATACGCAGTATTTT
CSARVQSSSDTQYF
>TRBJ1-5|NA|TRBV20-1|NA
TGTAGTGCTAGAGGGCAGGGTGACCAGCCCCAGCATTTT
CSARGQGDQPQHF
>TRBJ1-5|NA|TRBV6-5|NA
TGTGCCAGCAGTTACAGTGGACGGGGTAGTCAGCCCAAACATTTT
CASSYSGRGSQPKHF
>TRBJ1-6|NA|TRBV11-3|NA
TGTGCCAGCAGCGACTGTTATCCATCCCTCCTATTT
CASSDCYPSLLF
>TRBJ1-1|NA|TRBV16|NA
TGTACCAGCAGCCTATCGTCCGGCCGAGAAGCTTTCTTT
CTSSLSSGREAFF
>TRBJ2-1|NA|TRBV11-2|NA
TGTACCAGCAGCGCAGGACAGAAAACGCGTCGGCTGGATGAGCAGTTCTTC
CTSSAGQKTRRLDEQFF
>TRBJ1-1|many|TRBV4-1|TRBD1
TGCGCCAGCAGCCAACGGACAGGGGAGGGAAGCACTGAAGCTTTCTTT
CASSQRTGEGSTEAFF
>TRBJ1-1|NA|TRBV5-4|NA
TGTGCCAGCATACCACTGGGGGCGGCGGGGACTGAAGCTTTCTTT
CASIPLGAAGTEAFF
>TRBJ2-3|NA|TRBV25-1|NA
TGTGCCTGCAGTACTAGCTGGAGGGGTGATACGCAGTATTTT
CACSTSWRGDTQYF
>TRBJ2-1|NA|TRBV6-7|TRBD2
TGTGCCAGCAGTTATATTAGCGGGCTAGCGAGAGGCCCCGGGCGAAATGAGCAGTTCTTC
CASSYISGLARGPGRNEQFF
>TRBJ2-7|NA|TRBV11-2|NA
TGTGCCAGCAGATTAAGTCTTCGGATCGAGCAGTACTTC
CASRLSLRIEQYF
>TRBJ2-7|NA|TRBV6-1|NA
TGTGCCAGCAGACCAGGATCTATTTGGGGCTACGAGCAGCACTTC
CASRPGSIWGYEQHF
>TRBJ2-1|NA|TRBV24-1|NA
TGTGCCATCAGTGCTTCACCCGGGACCTCAAGGGGGGGAAGACAGTTCTTC
CAISASPGTSRGGRQFF
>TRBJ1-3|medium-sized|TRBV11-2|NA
TGTGCCAGCAGCTTACCCCATGCAGGGACGGAGAGCACCATATATTTT
CASSLPHAGTESTIYF
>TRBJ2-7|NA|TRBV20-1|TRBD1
TGCAGTGCTAGAGGCGGGACAGGGAAAGAGCAGTGCTTC
CSARGGTGKEQCF
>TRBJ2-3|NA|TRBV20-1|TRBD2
TGCAGTACTCGAGCGGGAGGGTCGGGTTTT
CSTRAGGSGF
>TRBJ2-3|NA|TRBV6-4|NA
TGTGCCAGCAGTGACGGGAGCACAGGTACGCAGTATTTT
CASSDGSTGTQYF
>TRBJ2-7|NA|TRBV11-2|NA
TGTGCCAGTAGCTTAATCGCCGAGGTCCTCAAAGGCTACGAGCAGTGCTTC
CASSLIAEVLKGYEQCF
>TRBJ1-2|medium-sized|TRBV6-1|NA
TGTGCCAGCAGTGAACGGGTTTTTGAAGGGCGCTATGGCTACACCTTC
CASSERVFEGRYGYTF
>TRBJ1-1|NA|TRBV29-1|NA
TGCAGCGTTGAAGATAGAGGCCTAAAAAAAAAGATAGGCAGGACTGGAGCATTCTTT
CSVEDRGLKKKIGRTGAFF
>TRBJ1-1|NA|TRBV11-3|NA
TGTGCCTGCAGCTCGCACGGACGGCAGACTGAAGTTTTATTT
CACSSHGRQTEVLF
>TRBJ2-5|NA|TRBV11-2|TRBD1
TGTGTCAGAAACTCTACAGGGGAAGAGACTCAGTACTTC
CVRNSTGEETQYF
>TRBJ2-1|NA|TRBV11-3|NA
TGTGCCATCAGCCCCGCCCGGCGGAGTTCCTACAATGAGCAGTTCTTC
CAISPARRSSYNEQFF
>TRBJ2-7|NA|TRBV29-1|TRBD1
TGCAGCATGCTCAGGACAGGGAGCGGGTACGAGCAGTACTTC
CSMLRTGSGYEQYF
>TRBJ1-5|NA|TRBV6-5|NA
TGTACCAGCAGTTTAGCGGAAAATCAGCCCCAGCATTTT
CTSSLAENQPQHF
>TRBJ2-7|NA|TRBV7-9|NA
TGTACCAGCAGCCCCCCGGGCCACCCCTACGAGCATTACTTC
CTSSPPGHPYEHYF
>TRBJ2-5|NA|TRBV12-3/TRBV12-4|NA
TGTGCCAGCAGACGCGACCCCCTAAACATGGAGACCCAGTACTTC
CASRRDPLNMETQYF
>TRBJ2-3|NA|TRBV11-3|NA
TGTGCCAGCAGCCACGGAGGGAGCACAGATACGCAGCGTTTT
CASSHGGSTDTQRF